Presented here are 28 T cell receptor beta chains from one specimen sequenced in a study of cytomegalovirus exposure and HLA in healthy donors. Primers: 60 Vbeta forward and 13 Jbeta reverse. TCRdb keeps only in-frame clones here, not all; method: immunoSEQ multiplex PCR. The table includes some 96,000 clones, less than 80% detected once. The sequencing input was PBMCs. The source is a middle-aged man in good health and CMV-seronegative.

With regard to this clone: Germline is not matched at one junction end, which may reflect a read error. V and J are TRBV18 and TRBJ2-5; 7 bases fit TRBD2. Germline CDR1 and CDR2: KGHSH and LQKENI. This CDR3 region has 16 residues. CDR3 nucleotide sequence: TGTGCCAGCCCACCATTGATCGGACTAGTGAGTGGGACCCAGTACTTC. Its protein product is CASPPLIGLVSGTQYF.

This clone has more than one count but fewer than ten. The rearrangement uses TRBV18 and TRBJ2-7, with 8 bases matching TRBD1. CDR1 KGHSH and CDR2 LQKENI come from the germline V gene. V was pared by 4 bases and J by 5 bases, with 22 bases of the junction left unmatched. The CDR3 is 19 residues long. The CDR3 loop reads CASSRRTRTGLLLLDEQYF. CDR3 DNA sequence: TGTGCCAGCTCACGCCGGACCCGGACAGGGCTGCTCCTGCTGGACGAGCAGTACTTC.

In DNA form, the CDR3 reads TGCGCCAACCGGACAGGAGAGCTTGAAGCTTTCTTT. It encodes CANRTGELEAFF. The chain recombines TRBV5-1 with TRBJ1-1; 7 nucleotides align to TRBD1. Trimming cost V 9 bases and J 7 bases; bases outside gene matches: 9. Germline V gene lookup returns CDR1 SGHRS and CDR2 YFSETQ. The CDR3 sequence is 12 residues long.

V is TRBV19 and J is TRBJ2-7; no clear D. CDR3 size: 13 residues. Trimming took off 9 bases at V and 2 bases at J, with 14 bases between the two ends. Germline assignment: CDR1 LNHDA and CDR2 SQIVND (reference sequence). The CDR3 bases are TGTGCCAGCCAGTCCCGAACCACCTACGAGCAGTACTTC. This encodes CASQSRTTYEQYF.

The chain recombines TRBV19 with TRBJ2-5, with TRBD1 matching over 11 bases. V lost 9 bases to trimming and J lost 11 bases; unmatched junction nucleotides: 17. This CDR3 region has 15 residues. Germline CDR1 LNHDA, CDR2 SQIVND (reference sequence). The CDR3 nucleotides read TGTGCCAGCAAACTCCGGGACAGGGGGGTACAAGAGCAGTACTTC. Translated: CASKLRDRGVQEQYF.

The CDR3 region has the DNA TGTGCCAGTAGTACACTCAGCGGGAGTCCCTACGAGCAGTACTTC. This encodes CASSTLSGSPYEQYF. The V and J genes are TRBV19 and TRBJ2-7; 8 positions agree with TRBD2. V was clipped by 4 bases and J by 2 bases; unmatched bases: 7. Germline V CDR1 and CDR2: LNHDA, SQIVND (reference sequence). CDR3 length: 15 amino acids.

The sample holds one count of this clone. The V gene is TRBV11-3, the J gene TRBJ1-6, with 7 bases that match TRBD1. The CDR3 is made up of 14 amino acids. V lost 5 bases and J lost 7; bases outside the gene matches: 5. Per the germline V gene, CDR1 is SGHNT and CDR2 is YENEEA. The CDR3 DNA reads as TGTGCCAGCAGCCTGGGACAGCCAAATTCACCCCTCCACTTT. This sequence encodes CASSLGQPNSPLHF.

V and J are TRBV18 and TRBJ2-7, with TRBD2 as a possible D gene (6 bases). This CDR3 is 15 amino acids long. Germline CDR1 is KGHSH and CDR2 is LQKENI. Trimming took 1 base from V and 6 from J, leaving 16 bases between them. The CDR3 loop reads CASSPRTVEAGEQYF. The CDR3 DNA reads TGTGCCAGCTCACCACGGACGGTAGAAGCGGGCGAGCAGTACTTC. The variable domain in full, with the rest retrieved from reference TRBV18 and TRBJ2-7, is NAGVMQNPRHLVRRRGQEARLRCSPMKGHSHVYWYRQLPEEGLKFMVYLQKENIIDESGMPKERFSAEFPKEGPSILRIQQVVRGDSAAYFCASSPRTVEAGEQYFGPGTRLTVT.

The rearrangement joins TRBV5-1 to TRBJ2-2; 15 bases fit TRBD2. The CDR3 length is 18 residues. Germline loops: CDR1 SGHRS, CDR2 YFSETQ. The V and J ends lost 4 bases and 0 bases, in that order; junction bases with no gene match: 4. CDR3 in amino acids: CASSLGLAGGTNTGELFF. As DNA, the CDR3 is TGCGCCAGCAGCCTGGGACTAGCGGGAGGAACGAACACCGGGGAGCTGTTTTTT.

The chain recombines TRBV9 with TRBJ2-7; 7 positions agree with TRBD2. V trimming: 4 bases; J trimming: 7 bases; junction bases outside the gene matches: 20. Germline CDR1 is SGDLS and CDR2 is YYNGEE. The CDR3 extends over 17 amino acids. The CDR3 loop reads CASSPSDGGLSFSEQYF. DNA for the CDR3: TGTGCCAGCAGCCCCTCGGACGGGGGACTATCCTTTTCGGAGCAGTACTTC.

The V call is TRBV4-3, the J call TRBJ1-2, with no clear D. The CDR3 is made up of 15 amino acids. Trimming pared 0 bases from V and 7 bases from J, leaving 15 bases between. Germline CDR1 and CDR2: LGHNA and YSLEER. CDR3 DNA sequence: TGCGCCAGCAGCCAAGATCGGGAGGTTGGTTCTGGCTACACCTTC. This gives the protein CASSQDREVGSGYTF.

The chain joins TRBV27 to TRBJ2-7, with TRBD1 matching 8 bases. The CDR3 has 15 amino acids. With V trimmed by 4 bases and J by 6 bases, 11 bases remained unmatched. Germline assignment: CDR1 MNHEY and CDR2 SMNVEV (reference sequence). The CDR3 region is CASSSKNRGRSEQYF. Written as DNA, the CDR3 is TGTGCCAGCAGTTCCAAAAACAGGGGGAGGTCCGAGCAGTACTTC.

The gene calls are TRBV25-1 and TRBJ2-3, with D unclear. CDR1 and CDR2 from the germline V gene are MGHDK and SYGVNS. V was shortened by 8 bases and J by 3 bases, with 6 bases between the two germline ends. The CDR3 consists of 11 residues. Written as DNA, the CDR3 is TGTGCCAGCCGAACAACAGATACGCAGTATTTT. It yields the protein CASRTTDTQYF.

The gene calls are TRBV9 and TRBJ1-2; D is possibly TRBD1 (6 bases). From germline, CDR1 is SGDLS and CDR2 YYNGEE. Trimming took off 4 bases at V and 8 bases at J, with 18 bases between the two ends. The CDR3 is 14 residues long. This CDR3 is CASSRGGALWGYTF. CDR3 sequence (DNA): TGTGCCAGCAGCCGTGGGGGGGCTTTGTGGGGCTACACCTTC.

V gene TRBV30 combines with J gene TRBJ1-2; D remains unclear. CDR1 and CDR2 (germline): GTSNPN, SVGIG (reference sequence). Between the trimmed V and J ends, which lost 1 base and 2 bases, there was a span of 11 bases. The CDR3 runs 14 residues. CDR3 loop: CAWSAGTRNYGYTF. The CDR3 nucleotides are TGTGCCTGGAGTGCGGGAACACGAAACTATGGCTACACCTTC.

V is TRBV7-9 and J is TRBJ2-2; 10 bases are shared with TRBD1. This CDR3 comprises 14 residues. CDR1 is SEHNR and CDR2 is FQNEAQ in the germline V gene (reference sequence). Losses at the gene ends were 5 bases for V and 5 bases for J; bases not matched to a gene: 2. The CDR3 loop reads CASSRTGGTGELFF. CDR3 nucleotides: TGTGCCAGCAGCCGGACAGGGGGGACCGGGGAGCTGTTTTTT.

V gene TRBV28 combines with J gene TRBJ2-5, with D tentatively TRBD2 (6 bases). The tail of the sequence fits TRBJ2-7 better, so the J call may be wrong. The germline CDR1 and CDR2 sequences are MDHEN and SYDVKM. CDR3 length equals 16 residues. For the CDR3, the DNA is TGTGCCAGCAGTAGGGAAGCCCGGGGGTTCCCCTACGAGCAGTACTTC. Translating it yields CASSREARGFPYEQYF.

The chain links TRBV18 to TRBJ2-3, with D possibly being TRBD2 (6 bases). Per the germline V gene, CDR1 is KGHSH and CDR2 is LQKENI. Trimming stripped 0 bases from V and 1 base from J, with 11 bases between. The CDR3 totals 16 residues. CDR3 DNA: TGTGCCAGCTCACCACCGGGAGGTCTGGGCACAGATACGCAGTATTTT. It encodes CASSPPGGLGTDTQYF.

Only a few counts were recorded for this clone. This CDR3 is CASSLVTRGSGYTF. CDR3 DNA sequence: TGTGCCAGCAGCCTGGTCACAAGGGGAAGCGGCTACACCTTC. The chain couples TRBV5-6 to TRBJ1-2; tentatively, D is TRBD1 (5 bases). The CDR3 totals 14 residues. Deletions cut 4 bases from V and 8 bases from J, with 18 bases between. Germline V lookup: CDR1 SGHDT, CDR2 YYEEEE.

This clone has a single count. The V and J genes are TRBV19 and TRBJ2-5, with TRBD1 identical over 7 bases. The better agreement between TRBJ2-7 and the DNA end casts doubt on the J call. CDR3 length: 16 residues. CDR1 is LNHDA, CDR2 SQIVND, per germline (reference sequence). The CDR3 nucleotides read TGTGCCAGTAGTACTGAAAACCGGGACAGCTCCTACGAGCAGTACTTC. Protein product: CASSTENRDSSYEQYF.

The chain is built from TRBV18 and TRBJ2-7; 12 nucleotides align to TRBD2. After removal of 4 bases from V and 4 bases from J, the junction contained 2 bases not matched to a gene. CDR3 length equals 14 residues. Germline CDR1 reads KGHSH; CDR2 reads LQKENI. The DNA for the CDR3 is TGTGCCAGCTCACAGACTAGCGGGAGTTACGAGCAGTACTTC. This sequence encodes CASSQTSGSYEQYF.

CDR3 region: CASSQDPLTGMGTEAFF. In DNA, the CDR3 is TGTGCCAGCAGCCAAGATCCATTGACGGGAATGGGAACTGAAGCTTTCTTT. The rearrangement uses TRBV4-2 and TRBJ1-1; no definite D call. CDR1 and CDR2 (germline): LGHNA, YNFKEQ. V was clipped by 0 bases and J by 5 bases, with 19 bases between them. The CDR3 runs to 17 residues.

This clone was observed a single time. This chain connects TRBV28 to TRBJ1-6, with 9 positions matching TRBD1. The CDR3 is 16 residues long. In germline, CDR1 is MDHEN, CDR2 SYDVKM. V shed 8 bases, J shed 7 bases, and the junction held 12 bases outside the gene matches. CDR3 sequence (DNA): TGTGCCAGCGCAAAGCCGGGACAGGGACGGAATTCACCCCTCCACTTT. As protein: CASAKPGQGRNSPLHF.

This clone was recorded only once. The chain combines TRBV28 with TRBJ1-1; 7 bases are a match to TRBD1. The CDR3 spans 14 residues. Looked up from germline, CDR1 is MDHEN and CDR2 is SYDVKM. V lost 7 bases to trimming and J lost 0 bases; unmatched junction nucleotides: 5. CDR3 loop: CASITQGLNTEAFF. As DNA, the CDR3 is TGTGCCAGCATCACACAGGGGCTGAACACTGAAGCTTTCTTT.

The chain uses TRBV28 and TRBJ2-5; D remains ambiguous. Trimming stripped 7 bases from V and 5 bases from J, with 11 bases between. The germline V gene has CDR1 MDHEN and CDR2 SYDVKM. There are 12 residues in the CDR3. CDR3 sequence: CASNARAETQYF. CDR3 in DNA: TGTGCCAGCAATGCCCGAGCCGAGACCCAGTACTTC.

The J gene is TRBJ2-2, the V gene TRBV4-3; 8 bases fit TRBD1. Germline V gene sequence: CDR1 LGHNA, CDR2 YSLEER. V shed 0 bases and J 3 bases; nucleotides not matched to a gene: 3. The CDR3 has 16 residues. As DNA, the CDR3 is TGCGCCAGCAGCCAAGATGGGACAGGAGACACCGGGGAGCTGTTTTTT. As protein: CASSQDGTGDTGELFF.

This clone was recorded a few times. V is TRBV20-1 and J is TRBJ2-5; unclear D gene. Trimming shortened V by 1 base and J by 9 bases, and 9 bases separated the two germline ends. Germline V gene data show CDR1 as DFQATT and CDR2 as SNEGSKA (reference sequence). The CDR3 extends over 11 amino acids. The CDR3 DNA is TGCAGTGCTAGAGCGTTCGGAGCCCAGTACTTC. Residues: CSARAFGAQYF.

CDR3 coding DNA: TGTGCCACCAGCAGAGATGCCGGGGATTCGGGTCAGCCCCAGCATTTT. It translates to CATSRDAGDSGQPQHF. The rearrangement uses TRBV15 and TRBJ1-5; D ambiguous. Germline values: CDR1 LNHNV, CDR2 YYDKDF (reference sequence). The CDR3 has 16 residues. Trimming took off 0 bases at V and 6 bases at J, with 15 bases between the two ends.